Listed here is a single T cell receptor (beta chain). Its antigen is currently unknown. TCRdb keeps only in-frame clones here, not all; method: immunoSEQ multiplex PCR. The sample has approximately 32,000 clones, around 94% seen once. V was clipped by 1 base and J by 4 bases, with 10 bases between them. The CDR3 runs 14 residues. Per germline, CDR1 PRHDT and CDR2 FYEKMQ (reference sequence). The sample is drawn from a study of graft-versus-host responses after intestinal transplantation. Points from the study as a whole: HvG clone declines early post-transplant were associated with peak circulating GvH levels. High graft-versus-host to host-versus-graft T cell clonal ratios marked allografts of patients with graft-donor macrochimerism. Ileal or blood samples showed some GvH clones first, and such clones were also found in recipient marrow.

The chain uses TRBV13 and TRBJ1-2; D not resolved. The sequencing here drew on PBMCs, taken 16 days after intestinal transplant. The TCR originated in a human patient who received an intestinal transplant, so some T cells may come from the graft donor. DNA for the CDR3: TGTGCCAGCAGCTTAGAGCCGGAAGTCTATGGCTACACCTTC. It translates to CASSLEPEVYGYTF.